What follows describes a single T cell receptor beta chain. Antigen specificity is unknown. The CDR3 covers 15 residues. V was cut by 6 bases and J by 4 bases, with 16 bases left in between. Germline V gene data show CDR1 as MNHEY and CDR2 as SVGEGT. ViraFEST expansion of antigen-specific CD4+ T cells with viral peptide pools preceded sequencing. Once cultured for around 11 days, the cells underwent separation to obtain CD4+ T cells. Each participant was administered two doses of either the BNT162b2 or the mRNA-1273 vaccine. Every well got around 1.9 million PBMC, which were grown with 8.5 to 10 IU/ml IL-2 and 10 ug/ml peptides. Researchers swapped half the medium for IL-2 medium on both days 3 and 7. The data are from a study of vaccination effects on CD4 cells after COVID-19. Study results and limitations: Early post-infection timepoints were absent, and convalescent patients were few.

TCRdb's table, derived via immunoSEQ multiplex PCR, lists solely in-frame clones and lacks some. The data hold almost 70,000 clones, with 74% observed a single time. This TCR was sampled from a human donor who received a COVID-19 vaccine. V usage is TRBV6-2 or TRBV6-3 and J usage is TRBJ1-5; D uncertain. The material sequenced was CD4+ T cells from PBMCs cultured with HCoV-229E spike peptides, taken after COVID-19 vaccination. The DNA of the CDR3 is TGTGCCAGCAGCCTCACAATTAACCTTAATCAGCCCCAGCATTTT. Protein: CASSLTINLNQPQHF.